This is a list of T cell receptor beta chains from one sample in a study of T cells in Graves' hyperthyroidism and ophthalmopathy. TCRdb itself ran the multiplex PCR reads through MiXCR, one entry per CDR3 protein. In the table there are about 380,000 distinct CDR3 sequences, approximately 15% of which are singletons. The source material was blood. The receptor set was obtained from a woman aged 60-75 years with Graves' hyperthyroidism. The CDR3 runs from the conserved cysteine through the conserved F or W. Each record gives: clone size, V gene, J gene, D gene, CDR3 DNA, CDR3 protein. D genes are given only for firm matches. The size field is filled for only some rows; it gives once, few, many or a size class.

NA	TRBV12-3/TRBV12-4	TRBJ2-2	TRBD2	TGTGCCAGCAGTACCGGGACTAGCGGGAGGACGGTCACCGGGGAGCTGTTTTTT	CASSTGTSGRTVTGELFF
many	TRBV6-1	TRBJ2-7	TRBD2	TGTGCCAGCAGTGTCAGCGGGGCCACCTACGAGCAGTACTTC	CASSVSGATYEQYF
many	TRBV6-2/TRBV6-3	TRBJ1-1	NA	TGTGCCAGCAGGACATCGAGGTGGACGAGGGCTGAAGCTTTCTTT	CASRTSRWTRAEAFF
many	TRBV3-1	TRBJ1-1	NA	TGTGCCAGCAGCCAAGATCGGGTGGCCCTAGCTTTCTTT	CASSQDRVALAFF
many	TRBV27	TRBJ2-3	TRBD1	TGTGCCAGCAGTCGCCGGACAGGGGTCACAGATACGCAGTATTTT	CASSRRTGVTDTQYF
many	TRBV11-3	TRBJ2-4	NA	TGTGCCAGCAGCTCCGTGAGGGGTAAAAACATTCAGTACTTC	CASSSVRGKNIQYF
NA	TRBV4-2	TRBJ2-7	NA	TGTGCCAGCAGCCAAGATATGGGGAAAACGGGAGTCTACGAGCAGTACTTC	CASSQDMGKTGVYEQYF
many	TRBV7-7	TRBJ2-2	NA	TGTGCTAGCAGCTTGGATCAGGCCACCGGGGAGCTGTTTTTT	CASSLDQATGELFF
NA	TRBV10-2	TRBJ1-5	NA	TGCGCCAGCAGCCTGAAAGGGAGCAATCAGCCCCAGCATTTT	CASSLKGSNQPQHF
NA	TRBV4-1	TRBJ2-1	NA	TGCGCCAGCAGCCAAAACCAAAATGAGCAGTTCTTC	CASSQNQNEQFF
few	TRBV3-1	TRBJ2-2	TRBD2	TGTGCCAGCGAGGCTAGCGGGAGTACCGGGGAGCTGTTTTTT	CASEASGSTGELFF
few	TRBV5-8	TRBJ2-1	TRBD2	TGTGCCAGCAGCTTGCGGACTAGCGGGAGGGCCCGTGGCGGTAGGGAGCAGTTCTTC	CASSLRTSGRARGGREQFF
few	TRBV10-3	TRBJ2-2	NA	TGTGCCATCAGGGCAGGGGCGAACACCGGGGAGCTGTTTTTT	CAIRAGANTGELFF
many	TRBV11-2	TRBJ2-1	NA	TGTGCCAGCAGCTTAGTCGTCCCCAGAGGTGAGCAGTTCTTC	CASSLVVPRGEQFF